The next 25 T cell receptor beta chains were all read from a single sample in a study of cytomegalovirus exposure and HLA in healthy donors. Amplification used 60 Vbeta primers and 13 Jbeta primers. Produced via immunoSEQ multiplex PCR; TCRdb's table is partial and in-frame only. The data contain about 160,000 clones, around 81% of them singletons. Sequenced material: PBMCs. These receptors all stem from a woman aged 40 to 50 in good health and CMV-seronegative.

The gene calls are TRBV28 and TRBJ1-1; 9 bases match TRBD1. Germline V gene sequence: CDR1 MDHEN, CDR2 SYDVKM. This CDR3 has 14 residues. Losses at the gene ends were 7 bases for V and 5 bases for J; bases not matched to a gene: 8. The CDR3 loop is CASIPQGAGTEAFF. CDR3 nucleotides: TGTGCCAGCATCCCACAGGGGGCGGGAACTGAAGCTTTCTTT.

The gene calls are TRBV6-7 and TRBJ1-4; 8 positions agree with TRBD1. TRBV6-7 is annotated as an ORF whose role is uncertain. The CDR3 contains 15 residues. V lost 6 bases and J lost 8; bases outside the gene matches: 11. CDR3 DNA: TGTGCCAGCAGCGACAGGGGTCATCGTCGGGAAAAACTGTTTTTT. This translates into CASSDRGHRREKLFF.

This clone was observed a handful of times. The chain combines TRBV7-2 with TRBJ2-6; TRBD2 is a possible D gene (6 bases). The germline V gene has CDR1 SGHTA and CDR2 FQGNSA. Trimming shortened V by 4 bases and J by 2 bases, and 9 bases separated the two germline ends. The CDR3 runs 15 residues. The CDR3 loop is CASSSRRAGANVLTF. The CDR3 region has the DNA TGTGCCAGCAGCTCCCGGAGGGCTGGGGCCAACGTCCTGACTTTC.

This clone was observed a single time. The chain combines TRBV29-1 with TRBJ2-1; 8 bases match TRBD2. The CDR3 runs 15 residues. The trim removed 2 bases at V and 3 bases at J, leaving 6 bases unmatched. In germline, CDR1 is SQVTM, CDR2 ANQGSEA. CDR3 coding DNA: TGCAGCGTTGAATCGGGAAGCGGGAGCTACAATGAGCAGTTCTTC. The encoded protein is CSVESGSGSYNEQFF.

The chain recombines TRBV30 with TRBJ1-2; D may be TRBD1 (5 bases). Germline lookup yields CDR1 GTSNPN and CDR2 SVGIG (reference sequence). With 4 bases removed from V and 4 bases from J, the gap between germline ends came to 16 bases. The CDR3 extends over 14 amino acids. CDR3 residues: CAWKSGGFVYGYTF. In DNA, the CDR3 is TGTGCCTGGAAATCGGGGGGGTTTGTCTATGGCTACACCTTC.

This clone was detected a few times. This chain links TRBV6-5 with TRBJ2-3; maybe TRBD2 (5 bases). The CDR3 runs to 15 residues. Looked up from germline, CDR1 is MNHEY and CDR2 is SVGAGI. Trimming took off 7 bases at V and 4 bases at J, with 18 bases between the two ends. The CDR3 here is CASKSGRGLSDTQYF. As DNA, the CDR3 is TGTGCCAGCAAGTCGGGTAGAGGGTTATCAGATACGCAGTATTTT.

The chain combines TRBV5-1 with TRBJ2-7, with 8 bases fitting TRBD2. Germline V gene data show CDR1 as SGHRS and CDR2 as YFSETQ. V lost 2 bases and J lost 1; bases outside the gene matches: 8. The CDR3 is 16 amino acids. The CDR3 reads CASSFSWSGSSYEQYF. CDR3 bases: TGCGCCAGCAGCTTCTCATGGAGCGGGAGTTCCTACGAGCAGTACTTC.

The rearrangement uses TRBV19 and TRBJ1-4; D gene uncertain. Germline CDR1 reads LNHDA; CDR2 reads SQIVND (reference sequence). The CDR3 has 15 residues. Between the trimmed V and J ends, which lost 4 bases and 6 bases, there was a span of 15 bases. The CDR3 DNA reads TGTGCCAGTAGTACCCCGAGAGGTGGTTATGAAAAACTGTTTTTT. Translated, it gives CASSTPRGGYEKLFF.

This clone showed up just once. This CDR3 is CASSEWGVNQPQHF. CDR3 bases: TGTGCCAGCAGTGAATGGGGGGTCAATCAGCCCCAGCATTTT. V gene TRBV25-1 combines with J gene TRBJ1-5; the D gene is possibly TRBD1 (5 bases). Trimming stripped 1 base from V and 3 bases from J, with 7 bases between. The CDR3 spans 14 residues. From germline, CDR1 is MGHDK and CDR2 SYGVNS.

The chain uses TRBV10-3 and TRBJ2-1; TRBD1 aligns across 11 bases. Losses at the gene ends were 6 bases for V and 9 bases for J; bases not matched to a gene: 7. This CDR3 is built from 14 residues. The V gene's germline CDR1 is ENHRY and CDR2 SYGVKD. CDR3 loop: CAIRPPGQGGEQFF. DNA for the CDR3: TGTGCCATCAGACCACCGGGACAGGGGGGTGAGCAGTTCTTC.

The CDR3 sequence: CASSYDGIYEQYF. CDR3 nucleotide sequence: TGTGCCAGCAGTTACGACGGGATCTACGAGCAGTACTTC. The V call is TRBV13, the J call TRBJ2-7, with D perhaps TRBD2 (5 bases). The V and J ends lost 6 bases and 3 bases respectively, with 12 bases between them. Germline assignment: CDR1 PRHDT and CDR2 FYEKMQ (reference sequence). The CDR3 is 13 amino acids.

J is TRBJ1-4 and V is TRBV28; 7 nucleotides match TRBD1. CDR1 and CDR2 from the germline V gene are MDHEN and SYDVKM. The ends lost 6 bases at V and 8 bases at J; junction bases unmatched: 12. The CDR3 sequence is 15 residues long. The CDR3 DNA reads TGTGCCAGCAGCGCTCCAGGGGGAGTGAAAGAAAAACTGTTTTTT. This encodes CASSAPGGVKEKLFF.

This clone has a single count. This rearrangement joins TRBV5-4 to TRBJ1-1; 10 bases are a match to TRBD1. J gave up 1 base and V 3 bases, and 9 bases lay outside the gene matches. There are 17 residues in the CDR3. CDR1 SGHNT and CDR2 YYREEE come from the germline V gene (reference sequence). CDR3 nucleotides: TGTGCCAGCAGCTCCGGCGACAGGGGGCGAGGGAACACTGAAGCTTTCTTT. Amino acid sequence: CASSSGDRGRGNTEAFF.

The chain links TRBV30 to TRBJ1-2; 10 bases align to TRBD1. Germline values: CDR1 GTSNPN, CDR2 SVGIG (reference sequence). The CDR3 is 14 amino acids. Germline trimming cut 1 base from V and 6 bases from J; bases unmatched to any gene: 5. The CDR3: CAWSGQGALDGYTF. In DNA form, the CDR3 reads TGTGCCTGGAGTGGACAGGGGGCGTTAGATGGCTACACCTTC.

This chain uses TRBV27 with TRBJ2-1, with 11 positions matching TRBD2. J was trimmed by 4 bases and V by 6 bases; bases with no gene match: 5. CDR1 and CDR2 from the germline V gene are MNHEY and SMNVEV (reference sequence). The CDR3 is made up of 15 amino acids. DNA for the CDR3: TGTGCCAGCAGCTGGGGACTAGCGGATTACAATGAGCAGTTCTTC. It translates to CASSWGLADYNEQFF.

J is TRBJ2-7 and V is TRBV28, with a weak D call TRBD2 (5 bases). This CDR3 contains 17 residues. With 6 bases removed from V and 0 bases from J, the gap between germline ends came to 21 bases. CDR1 MDHEN and CDR2 SYDVKM come from the germline V gene. The CDR3 sequence: CASSPPEPTRSSYEQYF. The CDR3 region has the DNA TGTGCCAGCAGCCCCCCGGAGCCTACTAGGAGCTCCTACGAGCAGTACTTC.

This clone was counted a few times. The chain links TRBV12-5 to TRBJ2-6; 11 nucleotides align to TRBD2. The V segment lost 6 bases and the J segment 0 bases; nucleotides outside the gene matches: 4. The CDR3 runs to 17 residues. Per germline, CDR1 LGHNT and CDR2 FRNRAP. The CDR3 nucleotides are TGTGCTAGTGGCCCCGGACTAGCGGGCTCTGGGGCCAACGTCCTGACTTTC. Translation: CASGPGLAGSGANVLTF.

V gene TRBV14 combines with J gene TRBJ2-1; 7 positions agree with TRBD2. The V gene's germline CDR1 is SGHDN and CDR2 FVKESK. Germline trimming cut 3 bases from V and 6 bases from J; bases unmatched to any gene: 11. The length of the CDR3 is 16 residues. CDR3: CASSQLSGAYFNEQFF. CDR3 sequence (DNA): TGTGCCAGCAGCCAGTTAAGCGGGGCCTACTTCAATGAGCAGTTCTTC.

On this clone itself: Other DNA sequences in the same sample also yield this CDR3. Here the CDR3 reads CASSLVRGDTQYF. CDR3 DNA: TGTGCCAGCAGCTTAGTCAGGGGAGATACGCAGTATTTT. V usage is TRBV11-3 and J usage is TRBJ2-3; perhaps TRBD1 as D (6 bases). The CDR3 is 13 residues long. V shed 1 base and J shed 5 bases, with 7 bases lying between them. Germline V CDR1 and CDR2: SGHNT, YENEEA.

Only one count was recorded for this clone. This sequence joins TRBV7-2 and TRBJ2-1, with 7 bases that match TRBD1. The J segment lost 4 bases and the V segment lost 5 bases, leaving 5 bases of the junction unmatched. The CDR3 contains 14 residues. Germline CDR1 is SGHTA and CDR2 is FQGNSA. Written as DNA, the CDR3 is TGTGCCAGCAGCCCAGGACAGGCTTACAATGAGCAGTTCTTC. Translating gives CASSPGQAYNEQFF.

The V gene is TRBV5-1, the J gene TRBJ2-1; 10 bases are shared with TRBD2. The junction had 11 bases not matched to a gene; V was cut back by 1 base and J by 10 bases. The CDR3 consists of 16 residues. Germline-derived CDR1 and CDR2 are SGHRS and YFSETQ. The DNA of the CDR3 is TGCGCCAGCAGCTTGATGCCTGCTAGCGGGAGCGGGGAGCAGTTCTTC. It yields the protein CASSLMPASGSGEQFF.

V is TRBV5-4 and J is TRBJ2-7; 7 bases align to TRBD2. The length of the CDR3 is 19 residues. Losses at the gene ends were 0 bases for V and 2 bases for J; bases not matched to a gene: 17. Per germline, CDR1 SGHNT and CDR2 YYREEE (reference sequence). This CDR3 reads CASSLELSGVAGLTYEQYF. The CDR3 region has the DNA TGTGCCAGCAGCTTGGAACTCTCGGGGGTAGCGGGTTTAACCTACGAGCAGTACTTC.

The rearrangement joins TRBV5-1 to TRBJ1-5; 8 bases are a match to TRBD1. This CDR3 contains 18 residues. V shed 4 bases and J 0 bases; nucleotides not matched to a gene: 12. Germline CDR1 SGHRS, CDR2 YFSETQ. The CDR3 loop reads CASSPGGTGGNSNQPQHF. In nucleotides, the CDR3 is TGCGCCAGCAGCCCGGGGGGAACAGGGGGAAATAGCAATCAGCCCCAGCATTTT.

The V and J genes are TRBV2 and TRBJ2-7; 10 nucleotides line up with TRBD2. CDR3 length: 15 residues. The ends lost 2 bases at V and 5 bases at J; junction bases unmatched: 6. Per the germline V gene, CDR1 is SNHLY and CDR2 is FYNNEI. CDR3 sequence reads: CASSELTSGIDEQYF. For the CDR3, the DNA is TGTGCCAGCAGTGAATTAACTAGCGGGATCGACGAGCAGTACTTC.

The gene calls are TRBV27 and TRBJ1-4, with 8 bases lining up with TRBD1. V was pared by 6 bases and J by 4 bases, with 1 base of the junction left unmatched. In germline, CDR1 is MNHEY, CDR2 SMNVEV (reference sequence). This CDR3 contains 13 residues. The CDR3 region is CASSDRGNEKLFF. Written as DNA, the CDR3 is TGTGCCAGCAGCGACAGGGGTAATGAAAAACTGTTTTTT.